This passage covers 29 T cell receptor beta chains from one sample sequenced in a study of CD8 T cells in ankylosing spondylitis. Study findings and constraints: Ankylosing spondylitis blood seemed to carry a telltale TCR beta motif made of eight or nine highly homologous variants.

TCRdb re-called the 5' RACE reads through MiXCR, storing one row per CDR3 protein. The data show hundreds of thousands of distinct CDR3 sequences, 12% seen once. Their recognized antigens are unknown. The sequenced material came from blood, either unsorted or a sorted T cell fraction (not recorded which). The source of these receptors is a male donor with ankylosing spondylitis.

The chain joins TRBV12-3 or TRBV12-4 to TRBJ2-1; the D gene is possibly TRBD2 (5 bases). V was trimmed by 1 base and J by 9 bases, leaving 7 bases between them. The CDR3 covers 12 residues. The DNA for the CDR3 is TGTGCCAGCAGTTTAGGGCGGGTTGAGCAGTTCTTC. Translation gives CASSLGRVEQFF.

This sequence joins TRBV20-1 and TRBJ1-2; D not certain. From germline, CDR1 is DFQATT and CDR2 SNEGSKA (reference sequence). Between the trimmed V and J ends, which lost 6 bases and 3 bases, there was a span of 14 bases. The CDR3 is 13 residues long. DNA of the CDR3: TGCAGTGCCGCCGGTGGATTCCACTATGGCTACACCTTC. Its protein product is CSAAGGFHYGYTF.

The chain employs TRBV3-1 and TRBJ2-2; no clear D. The CDR3 is 13 amino acids. Trimming removed 1 base from V and 7 bases from J, with 7 bases in between. CDR1 and CDR2 from the germline V gene are LGHDT and YNNKEL (reference sequence). CDR3: CASSQGLSGELFF. CDR3 DNA: TGTGCCAGCAGCCAAGGATTGAGCGGGGAGCTGTTTTTT.

This clonotype was seen a handful of times. CDR3 DNA sequence: TGCGCCAGCAGATCGTTTGATACGCAGTATTTT. This translates into CASRSFDTQYF. The chain combines TRBV5-1 with TRBJ2-3; D gene uncertain. The V gene's germline CDR1 is SGHRS and CDR2 YFSETQ. Deletions cut 5 bases from V and 6 bases from J, with 7 bases between. The CDR3 has 11 amino acids.

This clonotype was counted ten times or more. The rearrangement uses TRBV29-1 and TRBJ2-3; D unclear. The CDR3 contains 12 residues. V was clipped by 8 bases and J by 6 bases, with 15 bases between them. Per germline, CDR1 SQVTM and CDR2 ANQGSEA. CDR3 in amino acids: CSHTTFLDTQYF. The CDR3 DNA reads TGCAGCCATACGACATTTCTGGATACGCAGTATTTT.

The chain links TRBV20-1 to TRBJ1-2; 8 nucleotides line up with TRBD1. There are 14 residues in the CDR3. Germline V lookup: CDR1 DFQATT, CDR2 SNEGSKA (reference sequence). Germline trimming cut 0 bases from V and 7 bases from J; bases unmatched to any gene: 7. As DNA, the CDR3 is TGCAGTGCTAGAGACCGCGGACAGGGCGGTGGCTACACCTTC. It translates to CSARDRGQGGGYTF.

This clonotype was counted ten times or more. The chain links TRBV4-3 to TRBJ1-1; TRBD1 is a possible D gene (5 bases). V lost 3 bases to trimming and J lost 1 base, with 6 bases between them. Germline V lookup: CDR1 LGHNA, CDR2 YSLEER. The CDR3 consists of 13 residues. Here the CDR3 DNA reads TGCGCCAGCAGCCAGGGGACGAACACTGAAGCTTTCTTT. This gives the protein CASSQGTNTEAFF.

This clonotype was recorded at least ten times. The rearrangement joins TRBV3-1 to TRBJ1-3; 7 positions match TRBD1. J was trimmed by 0 bases and V by 3 bases; bases with no gene match: 2. The germline gives CDR1 LGHDT, CDR2 YNNKEL (reference sequence). The CDR3 runs 15 residues. The CDR3 reads CASSQGQPSGNTIYF. In DNA form, the CDR3 reads TGTGCCAGCAGCCAGGGACAGCCCTCTGGAAACACCATATATTTT.

This clonotype was seen a handful of times. J is TRBJ2-7 and V is TRBV5-1, with TRBD2 matching over 7 bases. This CDR3 has 13 amino acids. CDR1 and CDR2 (germline): SGHRS, YFSETQ. V gave up 6 bases and J gave up 2 bases; unmatched junction bases: 5. DNA for the CDR3: TGCGCCAGCACCCGGGGGGAGACCTACGAGCAGTACTTC. This sequence encodes CASTRGETYEQYF.

The CDR3 reads CSVKRDGETQYF. DNA for the CDR3: TGCAGTGTAAAGCGGGATGGGGAGACCCAGTACTTC. V and J are TRBV20-1 and TRBJ2-5; TRBD2 aligns across 7 bases. This CDR3 region has 12 residues. V was clipped by 7 bases and J by 5 bases; unmatched bases: 7. Germline loops: CDR1 DFQATT, CDR2 SNEGSKA (reference sequence).

This clonotype was observed a few times. The chain recombines TRBV6-2 or TRBV6-3 with TRBJ1-2; weak D call: TRBD1 (6 bases). The germline V and J ends were trimmed by 2 bases and 0 bases, with 10 bases remaining between them. Germline-derived CDR1 and CDR2 are MNHEY and SVGEGT. The CDR3 has 15 amino acids. The CDR3 DNA reads as TGTGCCAGCAGTTACCGGCAGGGGTCTAACTATGGCTACACCTTC. Its protein is CASSYRQGSNYGYTF.

This clonotype was found a few times. The chain joins TRBV7-2 to TRBJ2-1, with 9 bases lining up with TRBD2. The CDR3 consists of 15 residues. Germline V CDR1 and CDR2: SGHTA, FQGNSA. Losses at the gene ends were 1 base for V and 5 bases for J; bases not matched to a gene: 3. In DNA form, the CDR3 reads TGTGCCAGCAGCTTAGGGCGCGGGAGGGACAATGAGCAGTTCTTC. Its translation: CASSLGRGRDNEQFF.

This chain joins TRBV28 and TRBJ2-7; unclear D gene. V was clipped by 2 bases and J by 2 bases, with 13 bases between them. Germline V gives CDR1 MDHEN, CDR2 SYDVKM. The CDR3 spans 15 residues. The CDR3 nucleotides are TGTGCCAGCAGTTTAGCTGGTTTTGATCCCTACGAGCAGTACTTC. This sequence encodes CASSLAGFDPYEQYF.

The count of this clonotype is one. The rearrangement links TRBV6-1 to TRBJ1-6; D unresolved. The CDR3 is made up of 15 amino acids. CDR1 MNHNS and CDR2 SASEGT come from the germline V gene. Trimming shortened V by 0 bases and J by 10 bases, and 13 bases separated the two germline ends. The CDR3 DNA is TGTGCCAGCAGTGAAGCTAGGGTACCCAACTCACCCCTCCACTTT. Its protein is CASSEARVPNSPLHF.

This chain links TRBV15 with TRBJ1-2, with 11 bases that match TRBD1. There are 13 residues in the CDR3. Germline-derived CDR1 and CDR2 are LNHNV and YYDKDF (reference sequence). The J segment lost 14 bases and the V segment lost 1 base, leaving 6 bases of the junction unmatched. In DNA form, the CDR3 reads TGTGCCACCAGCAGAGCCGGACAGGGGGCGTCTACCTTC. The encoded protein is CATSRAGQGASTF.

This clonotype turned up a few times. This chain joins TRBV7-2 and TRBJ2-3, with a tentative D call TRBD2 (7 bases). Germline V gene lookup returns CDR1 SGHTA and CDR2 FQGNSA. The V end lost 5 bases, the J end lost 5 bases, and 20 bases lay between the germline ends. The CDR3 sequence is 16 residues long. The CDR3: CASSTPRGGKVDTQYF. CDR3 DNA: TGTGCCAGCAGCACTCCAAGGGGGGGAAAGGTAGATACGCAGTATTTT.

This clonotype has a count of ten or more. The V gene is TRBV20-1, the J gene TRBJ1-6; the D gene is possibly TRBD1 (5 bases). The germline V gene has CDR1 DFQATT and CDR2 SNEGSKA (reference sequence). V was pared by 5 bases and J by 0 bases, with 11 bases between. CDR3 length: 15 residues. For the CDR3, the DNA is TGCAGTGCTCACAGGATTAGCTCCTATAATTCACCCCTCCACTTT. This gives the protein CSAHRISSYNSPLHF.

The sample holds a few counts of this clonotype. The chain is built from TRBV10-3 and TRBJ2-2; TRBD1 or TRBD2 may be the D gene (5 bases each). Germline assignment: CDR1 ENHRY and CDR2 SYGVKD. V was shortened by 10 bases and J by 2 bases, with 17 bases between the two germline ends. The CDR3 runs to 15 residues. Here the CDR3 DNA reads TGTGCCACCTCCGGGACCCTTGTTAACACCGGGGAGCTGTTTTTT. The encoded protein is CATSGTLVNTGELFF.

The V and J genes are TRBV7-2 and TRBJ2-6; no definite D call. Trimming took off 5 bases at V and 2 bases at J, with 7 bases between the two ends. The CDR3 is 14 residues long. Per germline, CDR1 SGHTA and CDR2 FQGNSA. The CDR3: CASSVWTGANVLTF. CDR3 DNA sequence: TGTGCCAGCAGCGTCTGGACTGGGGCCAACGTCCTGACTTTC. Drawing the rest from reference TRBV7-2 and TRBJ2-6, the complete variable domain is GAGVSQSPSNKVTEKGKDVELRCDPISGHTALYWYRQSLGQGLEFLIYFQGNSAPDKSGLPSDRFSAERTGGSVSTLTIQRTQQEDSAVYLCASSVWTGANVLTFGAGSRLTVL.

This clonotype occurred a few times. This chain links TRBV7-6 with TRBJ2-1, with 7 bases fitting TRBD2. V lost 4 bases and J lost 0; bases outside the gene matches: 9. Germline V gene lookup returns CDR1 SGHVS and CDR2 FNYEAQ. The CDR3 has 17 amino acids. CDR3 sequence reads: CASSSLGGSRSYNEQFF. CDR3 in DNA: TGTGCCAGCAGCTCCCTGGGGGGGTCCCGCTCCTACAATGAGCAGTTCTTC. The complete variable domain, with remaining parts taken from reference TRBV7-6 and TRBJ2-1, reads GAGVSQSPRYKVTKRGQDVALRCDPISGHVSLYWYRQALGQGPEFLTYFNYEAQQDKSGLPNDRFSAERPEGSISTLTIQRTEQRDSAMYRCASSSLGGSRSYNEQFFGPGTRLTVL.

The chain is built from TRBV29-1 and TRBJ2-4; D is unclear. Germline V gene lookup returns CDR1 SQVTM and CDR2 ANQGSEA. CDR3 length: 13 residues. Between the trimmed V and J ends, which lost 4 bases and 3 bases, there was a span of 10 bases. The CDR3 coding sequence is TGCAGCGTTGTTGGTGGGTTCAAAAACATTCAGTACTTC. This translates into CSVVGGFKNIQYF.

This clonotype was picked up a small number of times. This chain connects TRBV6-5 to TRBJ2-7, with 7 bases lining up with TRBD1. Germline V gives CDR1 MNHEY, CDR2 SVGAGI. This CDR3 has 14 residues. V lost 4 bases, J lost 3 bases, and 6 bases stayed unmatched. The CDR3 DNA reads as TGTGCCAGCAGTTCCCGACAGGGATACTACGAGCAGTACTTC. This translates into CASSSRQGYYEQYF.

This chain connects TRBV10-3 to TRBJ2-2; TRBD1 is a possible D gene (6 bases). With 6 bases removed from V and 3 bases from J, the gap between germline ends came to 11 bases. The CDR3 runs 14 residues. Per the germline V gene, CDR1 is ENHRY and CDR2 is SYGVKD. The CDR3 DNA sequence: TGTGCCATCAGACCGGGACAAGACACCGGGGAGCTGTTTTTT. This codes for CAIRPGQDTGELFF.

The V and J genes are TRBV5-1 and TRBJ2-2, with no clear D. The CDR3 extends over 18 amino acids. In germline, CDR1 is SGHRS, CDR2 YFSETQ. V was shortened by 0 bases and J by 0 bases, with 15 bases between the two germline ends. The CDR3 sequence: CASSLVEGPLPNTGELFF. CDR3 in DNA: TGCGCCAGCAGCTTGGTTGAAGGTCCCCTTCCGAACACCGGGGAGCTGTTTTTT.

This clonotype was seen a handful of times. This chain joins TRBV7-2 and TRBJ1-5, with D uncertain. The germline CDR1 and CDR2 sequences are SGHTA and FQGNSA. V lost 2 bases, J lost 7 bases, and 15 bases lay in between. This CDR3 comprises 15 residues. In DNA, the CDR3 is TGTGCCAGCAGCTTAAGACAAGGAATCAGGCAGCCCCAGCATTTT. Encoded protein: CASSLRQGIRQPQHF. Based on the CDR3 plus reference TRBV7-2 and TRBJ1-5, the full variable domain is GAGVSQSPSNKVTEKGKDVELRCDPISGHTALYWYRQSLGQGLEFLIYFQGNSAPDKSGLPSDRFSAERTGGSVSTLTIQRTQQEDSAVYLCASSLRQGIRQPQHFGDGTRLSIL.

There are a few counts of this clonotype. V usage is TRBV28 and J usage is TRBJ2-7; perhaps TRBD1 as D (6 bases). The CDR3 is 14 amino acids. V was clipped by 6 bases and J by 2 bases, with 14 bases between them. The germline V gene has CDR1 MDHEN and CDR2 SYDVKM. The CDR3 sequence: CASSLGHPTYEQYF. CDR3 nucleotide sequence: TGTGCCAGCAGCCTGGGACACCCGACCTACGAGCAGTACTTC.

The chain links TRBV24-1 to TRBJ1-2; D unresolved. The CDR3 is 12 residues long. V lost 4 bases, J lost 4 bases, and 6 bases lay in between. Germline CDR1 reads KGHDR; CDR2 reads SFDVKD. DNA for the CDR3: TGTGCCACCAGTGAGTCCTCCTATGGCTACACCTTC. Residues: CATSESSYGYTF.

V usage is TRBV12-3 or TRBV12-4 and J usage is TRBJ1-2; D not certain. V was cut by 3 bases and J by 2 bases, with 13 bases left in between. The CDR3 has 15 residues. The CDR3 DNA reads as TGTGCCAGCAGTTTCCACGACACGGGGAACTATGGCTACACCTTC. Encoded protein: CASSFHDTGNYGYTF.

This clonotype was picked up many times. The chain employs TRBV7-2 and TRBJ1-2, with 8 bases aligning to TRBD1. Trimming at V came to 5 bases and at J to 3 bases, leaving 8 bases not matched to a gene. The CDR3 runs 15 residues. Germline V gene lookup returns CDR1 SGHTA and CDR2 FQGNSA. The CDR3 protein is CASSERTGNYYGYTF. In DNA, the CDR3 is TGTGCCAGCAGCGAACGGACAGGGAACTACTATGGCTACACCTTC.